Reported below is one T cell receptor (beta chain). Its antigen remains unidentified. This record comes from a study of T-cell memory formation after mild COVID-19. Study in general: TCR clusters largely stayed donor specific.

Whole-study findings and limits: There was no confirmation that second-wave clones peaking on day 37 were SARS-CoV-2 specific. Pre-infection memory carried some responding clones, suggesting that cross-reactive memory joined. Shrinking CD4+ clones resided mostly in CM and EM, and CD8+ ones in EMRA.

The CDR3 is 15 residues long. The V gene end was trimmed by 3 bases and the J gene end by 1 base; junction bases not matched to a gene: 8. CDR1 and CDR2 (germline): DFQATT, SNEGSKA (reference sequence). Each CDR3 protein is one row after TCRdb ran MiXCR on the 5' RACE reads. The sample lists 150,000 to 200,000 distinct CDR3 sequences, 25% to 40% seen once, with around 12% in the top ten. Sequenced sample: PBMCs or a T cell subset sorted from them (not recorded which). V and J are TRBV20-1 and TRBJ2-7, with 8 positions matching TRBD2. The clonotype originates from an adult woman who had mild COVID-19 (a few samples of this study predate the infection). Cell type and time point are not known. Written as DNA, the CDR3 is TGCAGTGCTAGCGCTTCTAGCGGGCCTTCCTACGAGCAGTACTTC. Its protein product is CSASASSGPSYEQYF.